This TCR beta chain stems from a study of PD-L1 blockade in urothelial cancer. CDR3 size: 15 residues. In germline, CDR1 is SEHNR, CDR2 FQNEAQ (reference sequence). Trimming removed 4 bases at V and 0 bases at J, with 10 bases between. Method: immunoSEQ multiplex PCR; TCRdb's copy keeps in-frame clones and lacks some. This sample has tens of thousands of clones, with 86% found just once. The chain combines TRBV7-9 with TRBJ2-1; D is unclear. The sequencing used PBMCs, collected around atezolizumab (anti-PD-L1) treatment. The TCR sequence derives from a man aged 60-69 years with urothelial cancer. CDR3 in amino acids: CASSSALVSYNEQFF. The CDR3 DNA sequence: TGTGCCAGCAGCTCCGCGCTAGTCTCCTACAATGAGCAGTTCTTC.